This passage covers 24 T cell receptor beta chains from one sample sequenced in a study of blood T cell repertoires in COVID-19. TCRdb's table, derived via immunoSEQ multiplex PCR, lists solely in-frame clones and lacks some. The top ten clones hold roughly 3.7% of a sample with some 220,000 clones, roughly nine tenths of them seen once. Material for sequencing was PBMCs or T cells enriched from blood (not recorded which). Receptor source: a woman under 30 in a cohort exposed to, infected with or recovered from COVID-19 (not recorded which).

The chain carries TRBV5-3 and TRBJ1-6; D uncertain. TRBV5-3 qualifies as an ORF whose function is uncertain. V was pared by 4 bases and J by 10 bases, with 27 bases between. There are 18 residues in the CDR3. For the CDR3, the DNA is TGTGCCAGAAGCAAAAAAGAGTCGGGGTGGTGTAGGGCGTCACCCCTCCACTTT. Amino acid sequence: CARSKKESGWCRASPLHF.

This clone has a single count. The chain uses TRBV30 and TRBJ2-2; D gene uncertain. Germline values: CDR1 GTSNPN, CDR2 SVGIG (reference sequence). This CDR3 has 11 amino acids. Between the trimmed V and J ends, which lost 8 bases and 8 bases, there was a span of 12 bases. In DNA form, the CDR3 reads TGTGCCGGTCTAGTAACTGGGGAGCTGTTTTTT. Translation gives CAGLVTGELFF. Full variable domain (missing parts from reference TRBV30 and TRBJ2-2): SQTIHQWPATLVQPVGSPLSLECTVEGTSNPNLYWYRQAAGRGLQLLFYSVGIGQISSEVPQNLSASRPQDRQFILSSKKLLLSDSGFYLCAGLVTGELFFGEGSRLTVL.

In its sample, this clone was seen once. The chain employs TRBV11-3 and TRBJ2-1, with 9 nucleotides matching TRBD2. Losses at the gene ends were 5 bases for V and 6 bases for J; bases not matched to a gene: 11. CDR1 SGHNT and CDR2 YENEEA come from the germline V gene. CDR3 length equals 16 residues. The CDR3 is CASSPRAAGGINEQFF. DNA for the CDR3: TGTGCCAGCAGCCCAAGAGCAGCGGGGGGCATCAATGAGCAGTTCTTC.

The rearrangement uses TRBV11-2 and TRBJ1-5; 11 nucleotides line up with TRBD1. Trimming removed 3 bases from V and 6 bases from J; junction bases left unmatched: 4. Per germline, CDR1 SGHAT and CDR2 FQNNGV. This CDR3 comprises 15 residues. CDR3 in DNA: TGTGCCAGCAGCTTGGACAGGGGGCAAGTTCAGCCCCAGCATTTT. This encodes CASSLDRGQVQPQHF.

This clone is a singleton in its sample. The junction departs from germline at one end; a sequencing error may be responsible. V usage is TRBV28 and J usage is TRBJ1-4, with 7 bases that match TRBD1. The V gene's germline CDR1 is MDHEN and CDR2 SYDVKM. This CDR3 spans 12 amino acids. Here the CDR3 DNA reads TGTGCCAGCAGTTCCCCCGACAGGGCGTGTAGTTTT. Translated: CASSSPDRACSF.

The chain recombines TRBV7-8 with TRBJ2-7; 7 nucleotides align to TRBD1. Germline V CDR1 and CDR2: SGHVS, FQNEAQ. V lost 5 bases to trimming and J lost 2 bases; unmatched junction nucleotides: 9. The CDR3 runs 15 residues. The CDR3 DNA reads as TGTGCCAGCAGCCAGGACAGGCGACCTCCCTACGAGCAGTACTTC. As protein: CASSQDRRPPYEQYF. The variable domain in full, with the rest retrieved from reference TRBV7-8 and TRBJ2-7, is GAGVSQSPRYKVAKRGQDVALRCDPISGHVSLFWYQQALGQGPEFLTYFQNEAQLDKSGLPSDRFFAERPEGSVSTLKIQRTQQEDSAVYLCASSQDRRPPYEQYFGPGTRLTVT.

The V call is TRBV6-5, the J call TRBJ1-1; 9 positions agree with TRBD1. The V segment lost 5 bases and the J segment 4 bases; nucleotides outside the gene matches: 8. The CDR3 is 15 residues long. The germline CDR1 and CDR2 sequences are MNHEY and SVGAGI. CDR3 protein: CASSPQGAAGTEAFF. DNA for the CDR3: TGTGCCAGCAGTCCACAGGGGGCTGCGGGCACTGAAGCTTTCTTT.

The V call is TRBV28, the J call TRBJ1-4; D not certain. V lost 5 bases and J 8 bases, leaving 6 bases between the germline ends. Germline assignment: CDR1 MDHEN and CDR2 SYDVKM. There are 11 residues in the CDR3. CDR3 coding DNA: TGTGCCAGCAGTCCAGAAGAAAAACTGTTTTTT. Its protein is CASSPEEKLFF.

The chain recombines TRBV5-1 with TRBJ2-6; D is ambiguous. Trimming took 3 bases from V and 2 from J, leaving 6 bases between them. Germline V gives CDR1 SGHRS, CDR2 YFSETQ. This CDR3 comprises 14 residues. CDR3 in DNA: TGCGCCAGCAGCTCGGGTCCTGGGGCCAACGTCCTGACTTTC. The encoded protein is CASSSGPGANVLTF.

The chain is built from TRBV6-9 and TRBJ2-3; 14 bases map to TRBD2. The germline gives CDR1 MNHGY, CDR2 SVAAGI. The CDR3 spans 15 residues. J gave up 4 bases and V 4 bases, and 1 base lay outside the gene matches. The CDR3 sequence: CASSSTSGRADTQYF. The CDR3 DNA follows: TGTGCCAGCAGTTCGACTAGCGGGAGGGCAGATACGCAGTATTTT.

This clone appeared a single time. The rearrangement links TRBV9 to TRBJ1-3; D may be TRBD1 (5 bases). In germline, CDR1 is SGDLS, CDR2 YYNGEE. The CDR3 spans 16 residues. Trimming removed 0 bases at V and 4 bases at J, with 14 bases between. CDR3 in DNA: TGTGCCAGCAGCGTAGCGGGCAGGGTAGAAGGAAACACCATATATTTT. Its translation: CASSVAGRVEGNTIYF.

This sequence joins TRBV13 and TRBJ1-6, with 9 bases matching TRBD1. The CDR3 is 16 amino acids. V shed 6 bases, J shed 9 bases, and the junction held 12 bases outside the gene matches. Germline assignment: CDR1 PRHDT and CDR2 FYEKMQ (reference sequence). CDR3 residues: CASSYTPTGGGSPLHF. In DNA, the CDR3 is TGTGCCAGCAGTTATACCCCGACAGGGGGAGGTTCACCCCTCCACTTT.

The CDR3 coding sequence is TGTGCCAGCTCACCAGTCGAGAGCCGCCCTAGCACAGATACGCAGTATTTT. It translates to CASSPVESRPSTDTQYF. The chain carries TRBV18 and TRBJ2-3; D unresolved. Trimming stripped 2 bases from V and 0 bases from J, with 15 bases between. The germline gives CDR1 KGHSH, CDR2 LQKENI. The CDR3 is 17 residues long.

The DNA for the CDR3 is TGTGCCTGGAGTCCAGGAGTCGGCGGGAGAGATACGCAGTATTTT. Translation gives CAWSPGVGGRDTQYF. The rearrangement links TRBV30 to TRBJ2-3, with 7 nucleotides matching TRBD2. The junction had 10 bases not matched to a gene; V was cut back by 2 bases and J by 5 bases. CDR1 and CDR2 (germline): GTSNPN, SVGIG (reference sequence). The CDR3 spans 15 residues.

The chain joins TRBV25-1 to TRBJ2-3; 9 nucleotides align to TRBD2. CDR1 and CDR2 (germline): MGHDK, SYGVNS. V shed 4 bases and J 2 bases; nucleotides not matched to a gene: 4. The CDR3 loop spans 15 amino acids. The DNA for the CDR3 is TGTGCCAGCAGTGGCCTAGCGGGGACCACAGATACGCAGTATTTT. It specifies CASSGLAGTTDTQYF.

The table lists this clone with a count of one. CDR3: CATSDPGQYYGYTF. The CDR3 coding sequence is TGTGCCACCAGTGATCCCGGACAATACTATGGCTACACCTTC. This chain joins TRBV24-1 and TRBJ1-2; D may be TRBD1 (5 bases). The V and J ends lost 3 bases and 3 bases respectively, with 10 bases between them. Germline V CDR1 and CDR2: KGHDR, SFDVKD. The CDR3 loop spans 14 amino acids.

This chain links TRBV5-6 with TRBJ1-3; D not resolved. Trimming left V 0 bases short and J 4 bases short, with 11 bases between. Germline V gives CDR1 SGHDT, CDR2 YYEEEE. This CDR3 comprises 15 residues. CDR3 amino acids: CASSLGPGIGNTIYF. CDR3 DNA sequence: TGTGCCAGCAGCTTGGGCCCGGGGATAGGAAACACCATATATTTT.

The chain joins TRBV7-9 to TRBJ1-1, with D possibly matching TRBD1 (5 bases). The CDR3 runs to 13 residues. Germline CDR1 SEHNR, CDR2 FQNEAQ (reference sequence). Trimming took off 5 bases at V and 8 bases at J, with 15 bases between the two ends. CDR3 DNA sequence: TGTGCCAGCAGCCAAACGGCGGGGACCGAAGCTTTCTTT. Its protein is CASSQTAGTEAFF.

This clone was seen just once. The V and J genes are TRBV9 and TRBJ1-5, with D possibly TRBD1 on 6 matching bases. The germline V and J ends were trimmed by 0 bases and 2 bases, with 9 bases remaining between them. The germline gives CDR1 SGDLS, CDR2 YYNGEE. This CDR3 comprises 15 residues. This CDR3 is CASSVGPGGNQPQHF. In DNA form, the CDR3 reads TGTGCCAGCAGCGTAGGACCAGGGGGCAATCAGCCCCAGCATTTT.

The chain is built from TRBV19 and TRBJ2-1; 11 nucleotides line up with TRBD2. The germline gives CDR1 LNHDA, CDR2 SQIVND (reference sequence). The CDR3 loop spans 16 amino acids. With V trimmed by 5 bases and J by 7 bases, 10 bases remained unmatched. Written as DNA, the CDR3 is TGTGCCAGTAGTGCTTCCGGGACTAGCGGAATTAATGAGCAGTTCTTC. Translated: CASSASGTSGINEQFF.

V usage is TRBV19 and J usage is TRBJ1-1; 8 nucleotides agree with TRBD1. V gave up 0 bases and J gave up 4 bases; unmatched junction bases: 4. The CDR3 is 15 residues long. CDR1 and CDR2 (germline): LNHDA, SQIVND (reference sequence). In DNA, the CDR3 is TGTGCCAGTAGTATAGATCAGGGGGCGGGCACTGAAGCTTTCTTT. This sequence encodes CASSIDQGAGTEAFF. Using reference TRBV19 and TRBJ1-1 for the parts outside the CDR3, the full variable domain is DGGITQSPKYLFRKEGQNVTLSCEQNLNHDAMYWYRQDPGQGLRLIYYSQIVNDFQKGDIAEGYSVSREKKESFPLTVTSAQKNPTAFYLCASSIDQGAGTEAFFGQGTRLTVV.

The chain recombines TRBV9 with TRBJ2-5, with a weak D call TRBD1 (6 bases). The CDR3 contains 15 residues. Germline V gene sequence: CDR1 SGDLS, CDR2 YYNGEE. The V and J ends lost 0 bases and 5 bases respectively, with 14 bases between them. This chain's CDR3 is CASSVALGASETQYF. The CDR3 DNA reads TGTGCCAGCAGCGTAGCTCTGGGGGCGAGTGAGACCCAGTACTTC.

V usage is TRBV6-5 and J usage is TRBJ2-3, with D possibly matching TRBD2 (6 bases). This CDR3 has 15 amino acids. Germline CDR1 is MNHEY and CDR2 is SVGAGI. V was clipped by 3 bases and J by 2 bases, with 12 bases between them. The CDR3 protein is CASSYGGNPTDTQYF. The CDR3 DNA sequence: TGTGCCAGCAGTTATGGCGGGAACCCCACAGATACGCAGTATTTT.

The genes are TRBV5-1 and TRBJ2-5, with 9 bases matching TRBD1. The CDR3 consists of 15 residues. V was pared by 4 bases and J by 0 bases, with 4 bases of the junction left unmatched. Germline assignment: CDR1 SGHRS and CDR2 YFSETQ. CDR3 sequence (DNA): TGCGCCAGCAGCACGGACAGGGGCCACCAAGAGACCCAGTACTTC. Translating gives CASSTDRGHQETQYF.